This TCR beta chain was captured in a study of CD8 T cells in Susac syndrome. Reverse transcription of roughly 0.5 to 1 ug RNA used random hexamers. TCRdb passed the immunoSEQ multiplex PCR reads through MiXCR, listing each CDR3 protein once. The sample has 120,000 to 150,000 distinct CDR3 sequences; about 95% are singletons. The CDR3 length is 14 residues. Trimming removed 3 bases at V and 4 bases at J, with 12 bases between. Germline V gene lookup returns CDR1 SGHDN and CDR2 FVKESK. V gene TRBV14 combines with J gene TRBJ1-1, with D maybe TRBD1 (6 bases). The specimen was CD4+ T cells from PBMCs. The source is a human donor with multiple sclerosis. The CDR3 loop reads CASSHHREGTEAFF. The CDR3 bases are TGTGCCAGCAGCCATCACAGGGAAGGCACTGAAGCTTTCTTT.